This TCR beta chain originates from a study of blood T cell repertoires in COVID-19. Germline V lookup: CDR1 SGHRS, CDR2 YFSETQ. The CDR3 is made up of 15 amino acids. V shed 0 bases and J 4 bases; nucleotides not matched to a gene: 4. The table came from immunoSEQ multiplex PCR; TCRdb's copy has only in-frame clones and leaves some out. The data contain approximately 140,000 clones, about 80% of them seen just once; the ten biggest clones take up roughly 3.4%. Sample: peripheral blood. V gene TRBV5-1 combines with J gene TRBJ2-5; 9 bases fit TRBD1. This TCR came from a man in his 60s with acute or convalescent COVID-19. The CDR3 DNA reads as TGCGCCAGCAGCTTGGGACAGGGGGTCGCAGAGACCCAGTACTTC. This codes for CASSLGQGVAETQYF.